The 20 T cell receptor beta chains in this list originate from one sample, sequenced in a study of blood T cell repertoires in COVID-19. Profiled with immunoSEQ multiplex PCR; TCRdb holds only in-frame clones, not every one. Among around 100,000 clones listed, more than 75% were seen once. Specimen: peripheral blood. The receptor set was obtained from a middle-aged woman with acute or convalescent COVID-19.

This chain connects TRBV5-5 to TRBJ1-2, with D possibly being TRBD1 (5 bases). The germline gives CDR1 SGHKS, CDR2 YYEKEE (reference sequence). The CDR3 is made up of 15 amino acids. V lost 1 base, J lost 1 base, and 11 bases lay in between. Written as DNA, the CDR3 is TGTGCCAGCAGCTTGATTCTGACAGTTAACTATGGCTACACCTTC. This codes for CASSLILTVNYGYTF.

This sequence joins TRBV19 and TRBJ1-2; a possible D gene is TRBD1 (6 bases). In germline, CDR1 is LNHDA, CDR2 SQIVND (reference sequence). There are 15 residues in the CDR3. Trimming removed 6 bases at V and 4 bases at J, with 18 bases between. In DNA form, the CDR3 reads TGTGCCAGTAGCACACAGGGCAAAGACGGCTATGGCTACACCTTC. Translation gives CASSTQGKDGYGYTF.

The rearrangement joins TRBV9 to TRBJ1-2, with D perhaps matching TRBD1 (6 bases). Germline loops: CDR1 SGDLS, CDR2 YYNGEE. This CDR3 has 14 amino acids. V lost 0 bases and J lost 9, with 15 bases in between. CDR3 loop: CASSVDGTLGSYTF. The CDR3, as DNA: TGTGCCAGCAGCGTAGATGGGACACTTGGCAGCTACACCTTC.

This clone was seen only once. This chain connects TRBV5-5 to TRBJ1-1, with 8 bases matching TRBD1. The germline CDR1 and CDR2 sequences are SGHKS and YYEKEE (reference sequence). Trimming cost V 4 bases and J 2 bases; bases outside gene matches: 4. The CDR3 contains 14 residues. The CDR3 sequence is CASSPGQGNTEAFF. The CDR3 DNA follows: TGTGCCAGCAGCCCCGGACAGGGTAACACTGAAGCTTTCTTT.

This clone occurred a few times. The chain joins TRBV15 to TRBJ2-2, with 7 bases aligning to TRBD1. After removal of 2 bases from V and 6 bases from J, the junction contained 3 bases not matched to a gene. The CDR3 sequence is 14 residues long. Per germline, CDR1 LNHNV and CDR2 YYDKDF (reference sequence). CDR3 sequence reads: CATSRLQGAGELFF. In nucleotides, the CDR3 is TGTGCCACCAGCAGACTTCAGGGGGCCGGGGAGCTGTTTTTT. The complete variable domain, with remaining parts taken from reference TRBV15 and TRBJ2-2, reads DAMVIQNPRYQVTQFGKPVTLSCSQTLNHNVMYWYQQKSSQAPKLLFHYYDKDFNNEADTPDNFQSRRPNTSFCFLDIRSPGLGDTAMYLCATSRLQGAGELFFGEGSRLTVL.

In this sample, this clone turned up once. The gene calls are TRBV6-5 and TRBJ2-1, with 13 bases identical to TRBD2. V gave up 9 bases and J gave up 10 bases; unmatched junction bases: 9. The CDR3 has 14 amino acids. Per germline, CDR1 MNHEY and CDR2 SVGAGI. CDR3 sequence: CASKLAGGPWEQFF. The CDR3, as DNA: TGTGCCAGTAAACTAGCGGGGGGGCCGTGGGAGCAGTTCTTC.

The CDR3 region is CASSSAILGLARSTDTQYF. In DNA form, the CDR3 reads TGCGCCAGCAGCTCGGCTATACTTGGACTAGCGAGGAGCACAGATACGCAGTATTTT. The rearrangement links TRBV5-1 to TRBJ2-3, with TRBD2 matching 9 bases. CDR1 SGHRS and CDR2 YFSETQ come from the germline V gene. The CDR3 has 19 residues. V gave up 3 bases and J gave up 0 bases; unmatched junction bases: 14.

This chain uses TRBV6-6 with TRBJ2-1, with 9 bases lining up with TRBD2. The CDR3 is made up of 15 amino acids. Looked up from germline, CDR1 is MNHNY and CDR2 is SVGAGI (reference sequence). The trim removed 2 bases at V and 5 bases at J, leaving 4 bases unmatched. The CDR3 reads CASSYGGGAHNEQFF. As DNA, the CDR3 is TGTGCCAGCAGTTACGGCGGGGGGGCCCACAATGAGCAGTTCTTC.

J is TRBJ1-5 and V is TRBV12-3 or TRBV12-4, with D hard to call. This CDR3 region has 11 residues. The V end lost 4 bases, the J end lost 12 bases, and 10 bases lay between the germline ends. DNA for the CDR3: TGTGCCAGCAGTTACGGGGAGCTCCAGCATTTT. Its protein is CASSYGELQHF.

The chain uses TRBV5-1 and TRBJ1-3, with 11 bases matching TRBD1. This CDR3 has 16 amino acids. Germline assignment: CDR1 SGHRS and CDR2 YFSETQ. Trimming at V came to 4 bases and at J to 4 bases, leaving 7 bases not matched to a gene. The CDR3 sequence is CASSPRDRGFGNTIYF. The CDR3 DNA follows: TGCGCCAGCAGCCCACGGGACAGGGGGTTCGGAAACACCATATATTTT.

The chain combines TRBV29-1 with TRBJ1-1; 7 nucleotides agree with TRBD1. Trimming cost V 7 bases and J 1 base; bases outside gene matches: 6. The CDR3 is made up of 13 amino acids. The germline V gene encodes CDR1 SQVTM and CDR2 ANQGSEA. The chain's CDR3 is CSAEGAPNTEAFF. The CDR3 DNA is TGCAGCGCCGAGGGGGCGCCGAACACTGAAGCTTTCTTT.

This rearrangement joins TRBV3-1 (or the pseudogene TRBV3-2) to TRBJ1-2, with TRBD1 identical over 7 bases. V dropped 1 base and J dropped 8; count of bases not matched to a gene: 7. Germline lookup yields CDR1 LGHDT and CDR2 YNNKEL (reference sequence). The CDR3 is 14 residues long. CDR3 bases: TGTGCCAGCAGCCAAGCTAACAGGGGCCCGGGCTACACCTTC. As protein: CASSQANRGPGYTF.

This clone came up once. The J gene is TRBJ1-1, the V gene TRBV5-4, with 9 bases matching TRBD1. Germline CDR1 SGHNT, CDR2 YYREEE (reference sequence). This CDR3 contains 14 residues. Germline trimming cut 2 bases from V and 7 bases from J; bases unmatched to any gene: 6. CDR3 loop: CASSFDPGQGEAFF. Written as DNA, the CDR3 is TGTGCCAGCAGCTTCGACCCGGGACAGGGTGAAGCTTTCTTT.

The chain has TRBV30 and TRBJ1-6, with D unclear. From germline, CDR1 is GTSNPN and CDR2 SVGIG (reference sequence). Between the trimmed V and J ends, which lost 5 bases and 10 bases, there was a span of 21 bases. The CDR3 is made up of 15 amino acids. As DNA, the CDR3 is TGTGCCTGGGGGAGCGGGGAGAATTACGGATCACCCCTCCACTTT. Translated: CAWGSGENYGSPLHF.

The chain couples TRBV2 to TRBJ2-1, with TRBD2 as a possible D gene (6 bases). The CDR3 is made up of 14 amino acids. V lost 6 bases and J 6 bases, leaving 15 bases between the germline ends. Germline CDR1 SNHLY, CDR2 FYNNEI. The CDR3 DNA reads TGTGCCAGCAGCCCGGGACTGGAGATCAATGAGCAGTTCTTC. This encodes CASSPGLEINEQFF.

The chain uses TRBV20-1 and TRBJ2-7; 13 bases agree with TRBD2. After removal of 3 bases from V and 2 bases from J, the junction contained 1 base not matched to a gene. Germline V gene data show CDR1 as DFQATT and CDR2 as SNEGSKA (reference sequence). The length of the CDR3 is 14 residues. The DNA of the CDR3 is TGCAGTGCTAGTGGACTAGCGGGGGCCTACGAGCAGTACTTC. Amino acid sequence: CSASGLAGAYEQYF.

The chain recombines TRBV6-5 with TRBJ1-1; the D gene is possibly TRBD1 (5 bases). Per germline, CDR1 MNHEY and CDR2 SVGAGI. Trimming pared 11 bases from V and 4 bases from J, leaving 17 bases between. The length of the CDR3 is 13 residues. CDR3 nucleotide sequence: TGTGCCTCCCGCCGGGGCGGGGGCACTGAAGCTTTCTTT. It specifies CASRRGGGTEAFF.

This chain joins TRBV11-2 and TRBJ1-1, with D perhaps TRBD1 (5 bases). Germline V gene sequence: CDR1 SGHAT, CDR2 FQNNGV. V was pared by 5 bases and J by 8 bases, with 12 bases between. The CDR3 covers 12 residues. The CDR3: CASSPLPGEAFF. For the CDR3, the DNA is TGTGCCAGCAGCCCCTTGCCAGGGGAAGCTTTCTTT.

The chain uses TRBV11-2 and TRBJ2-3, with 7 bases fitting TRBD1. CDR3 length: 14 residues. With V trimmed by 5 bases and J by 2 bases, 4 bases remained unmatched. CDR1 and CDR2 from the germline V gene are SGHAT and FQNNGV. In DNA, the CDR3 is TGTGCCAGCAGCGGGGGACAGTTCACAGATACGCAGTATTTT. It specifies CASSGGQFTDTQYF.

The chain recombines TRBV21-1 with TRBJ1-1; TRBD1, as called in the table, went unchecked against the DNA. TRBV21-1 constitutes a pseudogene. This CDR3 region has 18 residues. This CDR3 is CASSPQQGKTFPNTEAFF. The CDR3 nucleotides read TGTGCCAGCAGCCCCCAACAGGGTAAGACTTTCCCGAACACTGAAGCTTTCTTT.